What follows is one TCR beta chain and its context. The data are from a study of shared clonotypes between healthy human individuals. Between the trimmed V and J ends, which lost 3 bases and 5 bases, there was a span of 8 bases. CDR3 length: 12 residues. CDR1 MNHEY and CDR2 SMNVEV come from the germline V gene (reference sequence). Naivety among CD8 cells was defined by CD45RO negativity and positive CCR7 selection, thereby excluding terminally differentiated effector memory CD45RA+ cells. Source study methods: Quality scores were absent from the junction-only immunoSEQ sequences, so filtering differed. Clones were sequenced by immunoSEQ multiplex PCR, and TCRdb holds only the in-frame ones, with some missing. Clonal size and the V and J genes are those of that table, whereas D and trimming came from the DNA. The profile shows some 2.1 million clones, around 93% of them singletons.

This sequence was found in a man in his late teens or twenties in good health. Some clones in this sample may be carry-over from other donors' samples. The chain links TRBV27 to TRBJ2-7; the D is unclear. Sequencing was performed on naive CD8+ T cells from PBMCs. The CDR3 region has the DNA TGTGCCAGCAGTTTTTTTAGCCACGAGCAGTACTTC. This gives the protein CASSFFSHEQYF.